The rows below give T cell receptor beta chains drawn from one sample of a study of graft-versus-host responses after intestinal transplantation. These receptors' antigens are unknown. Data came from immunoSEQ multiplex PCR; TCRdb stores just in-frame clones and leaves some out. The sample holds roughly 97,000 clones, 75% to 95% seen once. This specimen consisted of unstimulated CD4+ T cells sorted from spleen or lymph node cells, obtained before transplant. These receptors originate from a human donor who was the organ donor for an intestinal transplant. CDR3s include the opening cysteine and the closing phenylalanine or tryptophan. A D gene is named only where the DNA matches it firmly. Clone size is stated in some rows and not others, as once, few, many or a class when expanded.

clone_size: -; d_call: -; cdr3_length: 17; j_call: TRBJ2-1; v_call: TRBV30; cdr3_aa: CAWSVRRGNVGVNEQFF; cdr3_nt: TGTGCCTGGAGTGTACGGCGGGGAAATGTGGGAGTCAATGAGCAGTTCTTC
clone_size: -; d_call: -; cdr3_length: 14; j_call: TRBJ2-1; v_call: TRBV7-2; cdr3_aa: CASSAEIAYNEQFF; cdr3_nt: TGTGCCAGCAGCGCGGAGATCGCCTACAATGAGCAGTTCTTC
clone_size: -; d_call: TRBD1; cdr3_length: 14; j_call: TRBJ1-2; v_call: TRBV7-2; cdr3_aa: CASSFPDRDYGYTF; cdr3_nt: TGTGCCAGCAGCTTTCCGGACAGGGACTATGGCTACACCTTC
clone_size: -; d_call: -; cdr3_length: 12; j_call: TRBJ1-6; v_call: TRBV10-1; cdr3_aa: CASRGSNSPLHF; cdr3_nt: TGCGCCAGCAGGGGGAGCAATTCACCCCTCCACTTT
clone_size: few; d_call: TRBD1; cdr3_length: 16; j_call: TRBJ1-2; v_call: TRBV4-1; cdr3_aa: CASTIKPGQDYYGYTF; cdr3_nt: TGCGCCAGCACCATTAAACCGGGACAGGACTACTATGGCTACACCTTC
clone_size: -; d_call: -; cdr3_length: 13; j_call: TRBJ1-5; v_call: TRBV6-6; cdr3_aa: CASSYSIDQPQHF; cdr3_nt: TGTGCCAGCAGTTACTCCATAGATCAGCCCCAGCATTTT
clone_size: -; d_call: -; cdr3_length: 13; j_call: TRBJ2-5; v_call: TRBV28; cdr3_aa: CASRAQGPETQYF; cdr3_nt: TGTGCCAGCAGAGCACAGGGTCCGGAGACCCAGTACTTC
clone_size: -; d_call: TRBD1; cdr3_length: 17; j_call: TRBJ1-2; v_call: TRBV4-1; cdr3_aa: CASSQDGTGTFNYGYTF; cdr3_nt: TGCGCCAGCAGCCAAGATGGGACAGGGACCTTTAACTATGGCTACACCTTC
clone_size: -; d_call: TRBD2; cdr3_length: 15; j_call: TRBJ2-7; v_call: TRBV10-2; cdr3_aa: CASSGTSGVSYEQYF; cdr3_nt: TGCGCCAGTTCAGGGACTAGCGGGGTATCCTACGAGCAGTACTTC
clone_size: -; d_call: -; cdr3_length: 13; j_call: TRBJ2-5; v_call: TRBV11-2; cdr3_aa: CASSFGVQETQYF; cdr3_nt: TGTGCCAGCAGCTTCGGAGTGCAAGAGACCCAGTACTTC
clone_size: -; d_call: TRBD1; cdr3_length: 16; j_call: TRBJ2-7; v_call: TRBV7-9; cdr3_aa: CASSSLGTAEKYEQYF; cdr3_nt: TGTGCCAGCAGCTCGCTCGGGACAGCCGAGAAATACGAGCAGTACTTC
clone_size: -; d_call: TRBD2; cdr3_length: 16; j_call: TRBJ2-5; v_call: TRBV2; cdr3_aa: CASSEGVAGGLETQYF; cdr3_nt: TGTGCCAGCAGTGAAGGGGTAGCGGGGGGGCTAGAGACCCAGTACTTC
clone_size: -; d_call: -; cdr3_length: 14; j_call: TRBJ1-5; v_call: TRBV6-1; cdr3_aa: CASREPGHDQPQHF; cdr3_nt: TGTGCCAGCAGGGAACCGGGACACGATCAGCCCCAGCATTTT
clone_size: -; d_call: -; cdr3_length: 16; j_call: TRBJ2-7; v_call: TRBV5-1; cdr3_aa: CASSSGLQDPGGEQYF; cdr3_nt: TGCGCCAGCAGCTCGGGGCTACAGGACCCCGGGGGAGAGCAGTACTTC
clone_size: -; d_call: TRBD2; cdr3_length: 19; j_call: TRBJ2-3; v_call: TRBV7-3; cdr3_aa: CASSLTPGLAGGSADTQYF; cdr3_nt: TGTGCCAGCAGCTTAACCCCGGGACTAGCGGGGGGTAGCGCAGATACGCAGTATTTT
clone_size: few; d_call: TRBD1; cdr3_length: 15; j_call: TRBJ2-7; v_call: TRBV28; cdr3_aa: CASSGYRGSPYEQYF; cdr3_nt: TGTGCCAGCAGTGGCTACAGGGGGAGTCCCTACGAGCAGTACTTC
clone_size: -; d_call: TRBD1; cdr3_length: 12; j_call: TRBJ1-2; v_call: TRBV10-3; cdr3_aa: CATQQGEYGYTF; cdr3_nt: TGTGCCACCCAACAGGGGGAGTATGGCTACACCTTC
clone_size: -; d_call: TRBD2; cdr3_length: 17; j_call: TRBJ2-2; v_call: TRBV9; cdr3_aa: CASSRTSGGTRTGELFF; cdr3_nt: TGTGCCAGCTCCCGGACTAGCGGGGGTACGAGGACCGGGGAGCTGTTTTTT
clone_size: few; d_call: TRBD1; cdr3_length: 15; j_call: TRBJ1-4; v_call: TRBV7-9; cdr3_aa: CASSLLGQEREKLFF; cdr3_nt: TGTGCCAGCAGCTTACTCGGACAGGAGAGGGAAAAACTGTTTTTT
clone_size: -; d_call: TRBD2; cdr3_length: 17; j_call: TRBJ2-7; v_call: TRBV9; cdr3_aa: CASSVASGGATSYEQYF; cdr3_nt: TGTGCCAGCAGCGTAGCTAGCGGGGGGGCTACCTCCTACGAGCAGTACTTC
clone_size: once; d_call: -; cdr3_length: 16; j_call: TRBJ1-6; v_call: TRBV7-9; cdr3_aa: CASRVWGVSTNSPLHF; cdr3_nt: TGTGCCAGCAGGGTGTGGGGGGTATCGACGAATTCACCCCTCCACTTT
clone_size: -; d_call: -; cdr3_length: 17; j_call: TRBJ1-2; v_call: TRBV5-1; cdr3_aa: CASSLGDSPRANYGYTF; cdr3_nt: TGCGCCAGCAGCTTGGGTGACAGCCCTAGAGCTAACTATGGCTACACCTTC
clone_size: -; d_call: -; cdr3_length: 16; j_call: TRBJ1-4; v_call: TRBV5-1; cdr3_aa: CASKAGIFRLGEKLFF; cdr3_nt: TGCGCCAGCAAGGCAGGGATTTTTCGTTTGGGTGAAAAACTGTTTTTT
clone_size: few; d_call: TRBD1; cdr3_length: 14; j_call: TRBJ1-1; v_call: TRBV7-3; cdr3_aa: CASSATTGSTEAFF; cdr3_nt: TGTGCCAGCAGCGCAACGACAGGGTCCACTGAAGCTTTCTTT
clone_size: -; d_call: -; cdr3_length: 14; j_call: TRBJ1-6; v_call: TRBV18; cdr3_aa: CASSPFDRESPLHF; cdr3_nt: TGTGCCAGCTCACCATTTGACAGAGAATCACCCCTCCACTTT
clone_size: -; d_call: -; cdr3_length: 18; j_call: TRBJ2-4; v_call: TRBV11-2; cdr3_aa: CASSLVGRLGLAKNIQYF; cdr3_nt: TGTGCCAGCAGCTTAGTGGGCAGGTTGGGCCTAGCCAAAAACATTCAGTACTTC
clone_size: -; d_call: -; cdr3_length: 14; j_call: TRBJ2-7; v_call: TRBV6-6; cdr3_aa: CASIETPSSYEQYF; cdr3_nt: TGTGCCAGCATCGAGACTCCCAGCTCCTACGAGCAGTACTTC
clone_size: -; d_call: TRBD1; cdr3_length: 16; j_call: TRBJ2-5; v_call: TRBV5-4; cdr3_aa: CASSLRSDRGQETQYF; cdr3_nt: TGTGCCAGCAGCTTGCGCTCTGACAGGGGGCAAGAGACCCAGTACTTC